Following are 21 T cell receptor beta chains from one sample sequenced in a study of T cells in Graves' hyperthyroidism and ophthalmopathy. From RNA transcripts, TCR beta CDR3 regions were amplified. A set of HTBI primers served as the primers for a first-round RT-PCR of the TCR CDR3. TCRdb passed the multiplex PCR reads through MiXCR, listing each CDR3 protein once. This sample has around 420,000 distinct CDR3 sequences, with around 16% found just once. What was sequenced was blood. Source of these receptors: a woman aged 18-29 years with Graves' hyperthyroidism.

The table lists this clonotype with a few counts. The rearrangement uses TRBV5-5 and TRBJ2-7, with 10 bases lining up with TRBD2. Germline CDR1 reads SGHKS; CDR2 reads YYEKEE (reference sequence). V dropped 4 bases and J dropped 6; count of bases not matched to a gene: 10. CDR3 length: 15 residues. Written as DNA, the CDR3 is TGTGCCAGCAGCCAGGGGGCTAGCGGGAGACGCGAGCAGTACTTC. Amino acid sequence: CASSQGASGRREQYF. The variable domain in full, completed from reference TRBV5-5 and TRBJ2-7, reads DAGVTQSPTHLIKTRGQQVTLRCSPISGHKSVSWYQQVLGQGPQFIFQYYEKEERGRGNFPDRFSARQFPNYSSELNVNALLLGDSALYLCASSQGASGRREQYFGPGTRLTVT.

A note on this clonotype: This may come from a read error, since a much larger clone is one base off. V is TRBV18 and J is TRBJ1-1, with D unresolved. Germline-derived CDR1 and CDR2 are KGHSH and LQKENI. The germline V and J ends were trimmed by 6 bases and 0 bases, with 17 bases remaining between them. CDR3 size: 16 residues. Here the CDR3 DNA reads TGTGCCAGCTCGCGTTTCCAAGGACCCATGAACACTGAAGCTTTCTTT. It specifies CASSRFQGPMNTEAFF.

In its sample, this clonotype was seen a few times. This chain links TRBV24-1 with TRBJ1-5; tentative D call: TRBD1 (5 bases). This CDR3 region has 14 residues. From germline, CDR1 is KGHDR and CDR2 SFDVKD. Trimming removed 4 bases from V and 4 bases from J, with 10 bases in between. The CDR3 protein is CATSDGTGNQPQHF. CDR3 nucleotide sequence: TGTGCCACCAGTGACGGGACGGGAAATCAGCCCCAGCATTTT.

The chain joins TRBV7-9 to TRBJ1-2; 8 positions agree with TRBD1. The CDR3 covers 14 residues. J lost 5 bases, V lost 5 bases, and 7 bases had no gene match. CDR1 is SEHNR and CDR2 is FQNEAQ in the germline V gene (reference sequence). CDR3 residues: CASSPTGAEYGYTF. DNA of the CDR3: TGTGCCAGCAGCCCGACAGGGGCGGAGTATGGCTACACCTTC.

This clonotype was counted ten times or more. The J gene is TRBJ2-1, the V gene TRBV6-2 or TRBV6-3; D uncertain. Germline loops: CDR1 MNHEY, CDR2 SVGEGT. The CDR3 has 17 amino acids. V was trimmed by 3 bases and J by 2 bases, leaving 17 bases between them. The CDR3 bases are TGTGCCAGCAGTTATCTTCTAGTCCCCGAGACCTACAATGAGCAGTTCTTC. Its translation is CASSYLLVPETYNEQFF.

This clonotype was counted ten times or more. CDR3 DNA: TGTGCCAGCAGCGCAAGACAGGGAACGGGGGGTCTAGCCAAAAACATTCAGTACTTC. Translation gives CASSARQGTGGLAKNIQYF. This sequence joins TRBV7-2 and TRBJ2-4; perhaps D is TRBD1 or TRBD2 (7 bases each). The V gene lost 5 bases and the J gene lost 0 bases, with 23 bases spanning the gap. Germline loops: CDR1 SGHTA, CDR2 FQGNSA. The CDR3 loop spans 19 amino acids.

This clonotype was recorded a few times. The chain is built from TRBV27 and TRBJ2-1; no clear D. The germline gives CDR1 MNHEY, CDR2 SMNVEV (reference sequence). V shed 4 bases and J shed 5 bases, with 12 bases lying between them. The CDR3 runs to 14 residues. The CDR3 spells CASSSDLTNNEQFF. The CDR3 DNA reads as TGTGCCAGCAGTTCGGACCTAACCAACAATGAGCAGTTCTTC.

J is TRBJ2-7 and V is TRBV10-3, with 11 bases aligning to TRBD2. The CDR3 contains 19 residues. Trimming removed 6 bases from V and 0 bases from J; junction bases left unmatched: 16. The germline V gene has CDR1 ENHRY and CDR2 SYGVKD. CDR3 DNA: TGTGCCATCAGCTTCCCCGGGACTAGCGGTAATGTTAGCTCCTACGAGCAGTACTTC. Translation: CAISFPGTSGNVSSYEQYF.

This clonotype has only a few counts. This chain links TRBV10-3 with TRBJ2-5, with a possible D match to TRBD2 (5 bases). Germline CDR1 and CDR2: ENHRY and SYGVKD. CDR3 size: 13 residues. V was trimmed by 3 bases and J by 5 bases, leaving 10 bases between them. The CDR3 DNA follows: TGTGCCATCAGTGATCGAAGAGGGGAGACCCAGTACTTC. Protein sequence: CAISDRRGETQYF.

CDR3 DNA: TGTGCCAGCAGCCAAATCGTGGGCGCCCAGTACGTTGAAGCTTTCTTT. This gives the protein CASSQIVGAQYVEAFF. The genes are TRBV14 and TRBJ1-1; D not resolved. The V end was cut by 2 bases, the J end by 7 bases, with 20 bases between. The length of the CDR3 is 16 residues. Germline V gene lookup returns CDR1 SGHDN and CDR2 FVKESK. Full variable domain (remainder filled in from reference TRBV14 and TRBJ1-1): EAGVTQFPSHSVIEKGQTVTLRCDPISGHDNLYWYRRVMGKEIKFLLHFVKESKQDESGMPNNRFLAERTGGTYSTLKVQPAELEDSGVYFCASSQIVGAQYVEAFFGQGTRLTVV.

This clonotype was picked up many times. The chain links TRBV3-1 to TRBJ2-1, with 9 bases lining up with TRBD2. After removal of 4 bases from V and 2 bases from J, the junction contained 6 bases not matched to a gene. This CDR3 contains 16 residues. Germline V CDR1 and CDR2: LGHDT, YNNKEL (reference sequence). The CDR3, as DNA: TGTGCCAGCAGCCCGCCTAGCGGGGTGACCTACAATGAGCAGTTCTTC. This codes for CASSPPSGVTYNEQFF.

This clonotype was seen a few times. The J gene is TRBJ2-7, the V gene TRBV15; possibly TRBD1 for D (6 bases). Trimming took 5 bases from V and 2 from J, leaving 10 bases between them. There are 13 residues in the CDR3. CDR1 is LNHNV and CDR2 is YYDKDF in the germline V gene (reference sequence). The CDR3 DNA reads as TGTGCCACCAGCCTCAGGGGACCCTACGAGCAGTACTTC. The encoded protein is CATSLRGPYEQYF. The full variable domain, rest sourced from reference TRBV15 and TRBJ2-7, is DAMVIQNPRYQVTQFGKPVTLSCSQTLNHNVMYWYQQKSSQAPKLLFHYYDKDFNNEADTPDNFQSRRPNTSFCFLDIRSPGLGDTAMYLCATSLRGPYEQYFGPGTRLTVT.

This clonotype showed up many times. This sequence joins TRBV15 and TRBJ2-1, with D perhaps matching TRBD2 (5 bases). The V and J ends lost 0 bases and 2 bases respectively, with 11 bases between them. From germline, CDR1 is LNHNV and CDR2 YYDKDF (reference sequence). This CDR3 has 16 amino acids. For the CDR3, the DNA is TGTGCCACCAGCAGAGACCGACTACTAACCTACAATGAGCAGTTCTTC. As protein: CATSRDRLLTYNEQFF.

The chain combines TRBV24-1 with TRBJ2-3; D possibly corresponds to TRBD2 (5 bases). Germline V gene sequence: CDR1 KGHDR, CDR2 SFDVKD. Between the trimmed V and J ends, which lost 6 bases and 6 bases, there was a span of 9 bases. The CDR3 is made up of 12 amino acids. In DNA, the CDR3 is TGTGCCACCAGTACGACGGGGGATACGCAGTATTTT. Protein sequence: CATSTTGDTQYF.

This clonotype came up many times. The chain combines TRBV20-1 with TRBJ1-1; 7 bases fit TRBD1. This CDR3 has 14 residues. In germline, CDR1 is DFQATT, CDR2 SNEGSKA (reference sequence). Germline trimming cut 2 bases from V and 1 base from J; bases unmatched to any gene: 4. In DNA form, the CDR3 reads TGCAGTGCTAGAAGACAGGGTACGAACACTGAAGCTTTCTTT. As protein: CSARRQGTNTEAFF.

There are a few counts of this clonotype. The V and J genes are TRBV18 and TRBJ2-7, with 8 bases that match TRBD1. Germline V gene lookup returns CDR1 KGHSH and CDR2 LQKENI. This CDR3 is 16 amino acids long. J lost 1 base, V lost 4 bases, and 9 bases had no gene match. CDR3 in amino acids: CASSRGAGTGSYEQYF. The CDR3 DNA reads as TGTGCCAGCTCACGAGGGGCCGGGACAGGATCCTACGAGCAGTACTTC.

This chain links TRBV18 with TRBJ2-7; 7 bases match TRBD1. This CDR3 contains 16 residues. CDR1 and CDR2 from the germline V gene are KGHSH and LQKENI. V lost 3 bases and J lost 2; bases outside the gene matches: 10. CDR3 in DNA: TGTGCCAGCTCACCCGGGGACAGACTGGACCCCTACGAGCAGTACTTC. It codes for CASSPGDRLDPYEQYF.

This sequence joins TRBV5-1 and TRBJ2-1; 8 nucleotides match TRBD2. This CDR3 has 17 amino acids. The V gene end was trimmed by 0 bases and the J gene end by 5 bases; junction bases not matched to a gene: 10. Per the germline V gene, CDR1 is SGHRS and CDR2 is YFSETQ. The CDR3 protein is CASSLGLAGSINNEQFF. The CDR3 nucleotides read TGCGCCAGCAGCTTGGGGCTAGCGGGCTCGATAAACAATGAGCAGTTCTTC.

This clonotype was recorded at least ten times. The CDR3 nucleotides read TGTGCCAGCAGCCCTACAGCGGCGAACACTGAAGCTTTCTTT. Amino acids: CASSPTAANTEAFF. The chain uses TRBV7-9 and TRBJ1-1; D is unclear. This CDR3 region has 14 residues. Germline V gene lookup returns CDR1 SEHNR and CDR2 FQNEAQ (reference sequence). Trimming took off 5 bases at V and 1 base at J, with 11 bases between the two ends.

The chain employs TRBV7-9 and TRBJ2-7; maybe TRBD1 (5 bases). Germline loops: CDR1 SEHNR, CDR2 FQNEAQ (reference sequence). The CDR3 loop spans 13 amino acids. The ends were cut back, 4 bases at V and 3 bases at J, with 10 bases in the middle. The CDR3 spells CASSSLRDYEQYF. For the CDR3, the DNA is TGTGCCAGCAGCTCACTCAGGGACTACGAGCAGTACTTC.

This clonotype was seen only once. Possible read error: a much larger clone is one base away. The chain is built from TRBV6-2 or TRBV6-3 and TRBJ1-5, with D unclear. This CDR3 is 14 amino acids long. CDR1 is MNHEY and CDR2 is SVGEGT in the germline V gene. The ends were cut back, 4 bases at V and 4 bases at J, with 11 bases in the middle. Here the CDR3 DNA reads TGTGCCAGCAGTTTAAGACGACGGAATCAGCCCCAGCATTTT. Translation: CASSLRRRNQPQHF.